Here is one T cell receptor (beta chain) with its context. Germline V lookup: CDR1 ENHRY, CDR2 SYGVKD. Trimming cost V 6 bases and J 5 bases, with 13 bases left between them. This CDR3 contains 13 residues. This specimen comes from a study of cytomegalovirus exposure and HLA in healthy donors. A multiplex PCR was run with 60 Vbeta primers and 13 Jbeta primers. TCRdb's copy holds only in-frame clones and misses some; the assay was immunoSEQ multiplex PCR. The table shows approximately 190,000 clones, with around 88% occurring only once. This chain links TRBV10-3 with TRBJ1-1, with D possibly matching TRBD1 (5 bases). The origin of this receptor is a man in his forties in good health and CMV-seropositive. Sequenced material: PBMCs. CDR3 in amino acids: CAISPGGETEAFF. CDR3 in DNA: TGTGCCATCAGCCCGGGGGGGGAAACTGAAGCTTTCTTT.